A single sample is the source of the 19 T cell receptor beta chains below, sequenced in a study of CD8+ T cells in alopecia areata. Treatment given: oral pan-JAK inhibitor, 5-10 mg twice daily. RNA extraction was followed by reverse transcription into cDNA, which acted as the sequencing template. Profiling relied on immunoSEQ multiplex PCR, and the TCRdb table lists in-frame clones only, not all of them. The repertoire includes about 200,000 clones, over 45% of them detected once, and 5.5% to 6% sits in the top ten. The sample here was CD4+ T cells sorted from blood, taken at week 24, from a patient treated with tofacitinib. These receptors all stem from a human donor with alopecia areata.

The rearrangement joins TRBV7-2 to TRBJ1-1; 8 nucleotides match TRBD1. The CDR3 is 18 amino acids. The V gene end was trimmed by 1 base and the J gene end by 2 bases; junction bases not matched to a gene: 12. Germline V gives CDR1 SGHTA, CDR2 FQGNSA. CDR3 sequence reads: CASSLVFGTGKINTEAFF. The CDR3, as DNA: TGTGCCAGCAGCTTAGTTTTCGGGACAGGCAAAATAAACACTGAAGCTTTCTTT. The variable domain in full, completed from reference TRBV7-2 and TRBJ1-1, reads GAGVSQSPSNKVTEKGKDVELRCDPISGHTALYWYRQSLGQGLEFLIYFQGNSAPDKSGLPSDRFSAERTGGSVSTLTIQRTQQEDSAVYLCASSLVFGTGKINTEAFFGQGTRLTVV.

V is TRBV15 and J is TRBJ1-1; tentative D call: TRBD1 (6 bases). CDR3 length: 15 residues. Germline-derived CDR1 and CDR2 are LNHNV and YYDKDF (reference sequence). The V end was cut by 1 base, the J end by 3 bases, with 12 bases between. CDR3 in amino acids: CATSRAQGGYTEAFF. The CDR3 DNA sequence: TGTGCCACCAGCAGAGCTCAAGGGGGTTACACTGAAGCTTTCTTT.

This chain connects TRBV5-1 to TRBJ2-7, with 9 bases matching TRBD1. Germline assignment: CDR1 SGHRS and CDR2 YFSETQ. This CDR3 has 18 residues. J was trimmed by 2 bases and V by 0 bases; bases with no gene match: 12. The CDR3 DNA sequence: TGCGCCAGCAGCTTGGCGGGACAGGGAACAGGTGGAACCTACGAGCAGTACTTC. Protein product: CASSLAGQGTGGTYEQYF.

The sample holds one count of this clone. Other DNA sequences of this sample code for an identical CDR3. The chain couples TRBV5-4 to TRBJ2-3; the D is unclear. V lost 3 bases, J lost 0 bases, and 2 bases lay in between. Germline-derived CDR1 and CDR2 are SGHNT and YYREEE (reference sequence). CDR3 size: 12 residues. The CDR3 DNA is TGTGCCAGCAGCTACAGCACAGATACGCAGTATTTT. This sequence encodes CASSYSTDTQYF.

The DNA of the CDR3 is TGCGCCAGCAGCCACAACAGGGTCGAAAAACTGTTTTTT. Translation: CASSHNRVEKLFF. The V call is TRBV4-1, the J call TRBJ1-4, with D possibly matching TRBD1 (6 bases). Per germline, CDR1 MGHRA and CDR2 YSYEKL. V was pared by 3 bases and J by 8 bases, with 10 bases between. CDR3 size: 13 residues.

In this sample, this clone turned up a few times. CDR3 amino acids: CASSSGGETQYF. CDR3 DNA sequence: TGTGCCAGCAGTTCGGGTGGCGAGACCCAGTACTTC. The V and J genes are TRBV28 and TRBJ2-5; D call uncertain. Germline CDR1 reads MDHEN; CDR2 reads SYDVKM. Trimming took 4 bases from V and 5 from J, leaving 8 bases between them. The CDR3 runs to 12 residues.

The V and J genes are TRBV28 and TRBJ2-5, with 12 bases that match TRBD2. J gave up 4 bases and V 6 bases, and 9 bases lay outside the gene matches. The germline gives CDR1 MDHEN, CDR2 SYDVKM. The CDR3 covers 16 residues. As DNA, the CDR3 is TGTGCCAGCAGGCCAACTAGCGGGAGGAGCGTAGAGACCCAGTACTTC. This translates into CASRPTSGRSVETQYF.

This clone was detected only once. The chain has TRBV19 and TRBJ2-6; the match to TRBD1 covers 8 bases. The length of the CDR3 is 15 residues. With 10 bases clipped from V and 0 bases from J, the junction kept 5 bases outside the gene matches. Germline CDR1 LNHDA, CDR2 SQIVND (reference sequence). CDR3 sequence (DNA): TGTGCCACCGGGACAGGCATCTCTGGGGCCAACGTCCTGACTTTC. As protein: CATGTGISGANVLTF.

The chain has TRBV7-2 and TRBJ2-1; no clear D. Germline V CDR1 and CDR2: SGHTA, FQGNSA. This CDR3 spans 10 amino acids. The germline V and J ends were trimmed by 6 bases and 7 bases, with 4 bases remaining between them. CDR3 nucleotide sequence: TGTGCCAGCAGAGGGAATGAGCAGTTCTTC. It specifies CASRGNEQFF.

This chain connects TRBV5-6 to TRBJ1-5; D uncertain. Germline V CDR1 and CDR2: SGHDT, YYEEEE. This CDR3 region has 13 residues. V was clipped by 2 bases and J by 3 bases, with 6 bases between them. The CDR3, as DNA: TGTGCCAGCAGCTTCAACCTCAATCAGCCCCAGCATTTT. It yields the protein CASSFNLNQPQHF.

The chain carries TRBV10-3 and TRBJ1-5; TRBD1 aligns across 8 bases. CDR3 length equals 15 residues. After removal of 4 bases from V and 1 base from J, the junction contained 3 bases not matched to a gene. Germline V lookup: CDR1 ENHRY, CDR2 SYGVKD. The CDR3 loop is CAISAGQDSNQPQHF. For the CDR3, the DNA is TGTGCCATCAGTGCGGGACAGGACAGCAATCAGCCCCAGCATTTT.

As concerns this clone: The same CDR3 can be traced to other DNA sequences in this sample. The chain couples TRBV9 to TRBJ2-1; 12 bases agree with TRBD2. This CDR3 is built from 13 residues. Trimming at V came to 3 bases and at J to 10 bases, leaving 2 bases not matched to a gene. Germline V CDR1 and CDR2: SGDLS, YYNGEE. In nucleotides, the CDR3 is TGTGCCAGCAGCGGCGGACTAGCGGGGGAGCAGTTCTTC. Amino acid sequence: CASSGGLAGEQFF.

This clone has just a few counts. V usage is TRBV29-1 and J usage is TRBJ1-2, with D possibly being TRBD1 (5 bases). The CDR3 totals 15 residues. Trimming shortened V by 3 bases and J by 3 bases, and 17 bases separated the two germline ends. Germline assignment: CDR1 SQVTM and CDR2 ANQGSEA. The CDR3 loop is CSVDKATENHYGYTF. DNA of the CDR3: TGCAGCGTTGATAAGGCGACAGAGAACCACTATGGCTACACCTTC.

The CDR3 DNA reads as TGTGCCAGCAGTAGCTACCCAGGGGACATTCAGTACTTC. It yields the protein CASSSYPGDIQYF. The chain combines TRBV9 with TRBJ2-4; tentative D call: TRBD1 (6 bases). The CDR3 has 13 residues. Germline V CDR1 and CDR2: SGDLS, YYNGEE. V dropped 5 bases and J dropped 8 bases, with 14 bases sitting between them.

V is TRBV5-1 and J is TRBJ1-5; a possible D gene is TRBD1 (5 bases). This CDR3 has 15 residues. Germline-derived CDR1 and CDR2 are SGHRS and YFSETQ. V was trimmed by 7 bases and J by 0 bases, leaving 14 bases between them. CDR3 DNA sequence: TGCGCCAGCGGACCGGGGGATGATAGCAATCAGCCCCAGCATTTT. Protein: CASGPGDDSNQPQHF.

The sample holds a few counts of this clone. This chain joins TRBV6-5 and TRBJ1-2, with D uncertain. Trimming took off 2 bases at V and 6 bases at J, with 16 bases between the two ends. The CDR3 is 15 amino acids. Germline CDR1 and CDR2: MNHEY and SVGAGI. The CDR3 is CASSYDESRWDGYTF. The CDR3 DNA reads as TGTGCCAGCAGTTACGATGAATCCCGGTGGGATGGCTACACCTTC.

This chain links TRBV30 with TRBJ2-3; no definite D call. The CDR3 is 14 amino acids. Trimming took 3 bases from V and 0 from J, leaving 10 bases between them. CDR1 is GTSNPN and CDR2 is SVGIG in the germline V gene (reference sequence). The CDR3 coding sequence is TGTGCCTGGAGCCCGGTCATGAGCACAGATACGCAGTATTTT. It is translated as CAWSPVMSTDTQYF.

The genes are TRBV4-1 and TRBJ2-5; 10 bases align to TRBD2. CDR1 is MGHRA and CDR2 is YSYEKL in the germline V gene. Trimming cost V 8 bases and J 5 bases; bases outside gene matches: 11. The CDR3 spans 15 residues. The CDR3 spells CASHAPGTSDETQYF. The CDR3 bases are TGCGCCAGCCACGCCCCCGGGACTAGCGACGAGACCCAGTACTTC.

Comments on this clone: A junction end diverges from the germline sequence, so it may reflect a read error. V is TRBV23-1 and J is TRBJ2-1, with D uncertain. TRBV23-1 is classed as an ORF, of uncertain function. The CDR3 spans 11 residues. The CDR3 DNA reads TGCGCCAGCAGTCAACCATCCTCTGGGATCTTC. It is translated as CASSQPSSGIF.